Sequencing of this T cell receptor beta chain was carried out in a study of molecular identifiers for immune sequencing clone quantification (dated by TCRdb to 2016 to 2019). As for the study more broadly: For a replicate experiment, the RNA from either roughly 18,000 or 92,000 naive CD8 T cells was divided into five aliquots, and four of those aliquots went on to sequencing. CD8 T cells were used in a methods study to benchmark molecular-identifier clustering-based TCR repertoire sequencing (MIDCIRS) and TCR RNA copy counting. The study at large found these results: About 3.1 recovered TCR RNA copies per cell were obtained by modeling, versus about 9 by digital PCR, implying a capture efficiency of around 28%. Spiked-in Jurkat TCR RNA equal to a single cell's worth was reported to be detectable even within 1,200,000 naive CD8 T cells. When barcode sub-clustering was not used, chimeric consensus sequences inflated TCR diversity, with chimeras reaching as high as 47%. In CMV-specific effector cells, over 99% of molecules were held by clones above 20 RNA copies, whereas under 1% of molecules were held by such clones in naive cells. Highly expanded clone sizes could be underestimated because identical TCR molecules may share a barcode. Naive libraries contained spiked-in Jurkat TCR RNA (roughly ten copies' worth), which is not part of the donor repertoire.

In this sample, this clonotype turned up many times. It lacks a known antigen. Base qualities are not at hand, and no much larger clone is one base apart. Libraries of naive CD8 T cells were built from around 20,000 to 990,000 sorted cells, with 10%, 30% or 50% of the purified RNA used. On a BD FACSAria II, naive CD8 T cells were FACS-sorted as CD8+CD4-CCR7+CD45RA+ and collected into RLT Plus buffer. Approximately nine TCR copies' worth of Jurkat RNA were spiked into about 20,000-1,100,000 naive CD8 T cell samples to test detection sensitivity. CD8 T cells were enriched with RosetteSep CD8+ T Cell Enrichment Cocktail and Ficoll-Paque, followed by ACK red cell lysis. The method was PCR. These reads were obtained on an Illumina HiSeq 4000. Bulk TCR libraries were prepared as previously described, using TCR primers listed in Table S5. Purification of total RNA was performed with the Qiagen AllPrep DNA/RNA kit. Before analysis, reads from multiple sequencing runs of the same library were pooled. The study's processing was this. Only reads with exact TCR constant sequence were kept, trimmed to 150 nt, and grouped by their 12-nt molecular barcodes. Within each barcode group, reads were sub-clustered at a 15% Levenshtein threshold, and quality-weighted consensus sequences were built per RNA molecule. Non-functional sequences were discarded, and so were lower-count sequences lying one edit away from another sequence. Based on a fit of two negative binomial distributions, barcode sub-clusters having less than 20% of the maximum read count were discarded. TCRdb reworked the public reads: Q25 trimming with fastp, MiXCR clone assembly, productive beta chains retained. Entries that share a CDR3 protein sequence are merged under the most common genes and DNA. None of the V and J calls come from the authors' own analysis; TCRdb made them. This sample lists 600,000 to 650,000 distinct CDR3 sequences; nearly 20% were detected once. Roughly 0.9% of the sample goes to the ten largest clones.

At the junction V is shortened by 1 base and J by 8 bases; bases outside the gene matches: 5. Per the germline V gene, SGHAT is the CDR1 and FQNNGV is the CDR2. The CDR3 sequence holds 14 residues, the cysteine and phenylalanine included. The sequence is cut down to CDR3 DNA, 42 bases in frame from base 1. The rearranged segments are TRBV11-2 and TRBJ1-2; 9 bases in the junction line up with TRBD1. The sample consisted of naive CD8+ T cells from blood, with Jurkat cell RNA spiked in. This specimen's cell subset or site label, per the study, means: FACS-sorted CD8+CD4-CCR7+CD45RA+ naive T cells. The source is a human donor in good health. Some libraries in this study had Jurkat cell RNA spiked in. The CDR3 is CASSLAGTGIGYTF. In nucleotide form, the sequence is TGTGCCAGCAGCTTAGCCGGGACAGGGATCGGCTACACCTTC.